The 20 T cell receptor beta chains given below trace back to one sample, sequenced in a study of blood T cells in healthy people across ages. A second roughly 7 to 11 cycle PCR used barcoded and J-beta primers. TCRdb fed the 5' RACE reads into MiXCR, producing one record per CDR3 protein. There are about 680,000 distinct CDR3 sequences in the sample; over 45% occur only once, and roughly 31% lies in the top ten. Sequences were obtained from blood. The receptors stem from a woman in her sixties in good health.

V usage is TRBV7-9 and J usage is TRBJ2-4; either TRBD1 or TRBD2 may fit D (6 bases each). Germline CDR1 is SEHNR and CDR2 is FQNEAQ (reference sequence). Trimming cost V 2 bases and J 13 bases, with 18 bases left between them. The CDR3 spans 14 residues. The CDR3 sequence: CASSLRDTGREQYF. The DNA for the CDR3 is TGTGCCAGCAGCTTACGGGACACCGGTCGGGAGCAGTACTTC.

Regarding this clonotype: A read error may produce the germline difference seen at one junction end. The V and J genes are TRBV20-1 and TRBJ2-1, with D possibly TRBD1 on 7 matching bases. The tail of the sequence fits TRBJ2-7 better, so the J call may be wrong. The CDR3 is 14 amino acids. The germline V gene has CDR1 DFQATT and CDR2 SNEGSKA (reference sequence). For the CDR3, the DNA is TGCAGTACTAGAGTGGCAGGGGGGAACGACGAGCAGTACTTC. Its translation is CSTRVAGGNDEQYF.

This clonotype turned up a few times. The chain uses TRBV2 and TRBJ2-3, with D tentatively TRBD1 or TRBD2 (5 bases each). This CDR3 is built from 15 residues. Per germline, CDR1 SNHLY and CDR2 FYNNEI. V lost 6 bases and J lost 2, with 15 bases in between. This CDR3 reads CASRGTGTPTDTQYF. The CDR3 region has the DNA TGTGCCAGCAGGGGGACGGGGACCCCCACAGATACGCAGTATTTT.

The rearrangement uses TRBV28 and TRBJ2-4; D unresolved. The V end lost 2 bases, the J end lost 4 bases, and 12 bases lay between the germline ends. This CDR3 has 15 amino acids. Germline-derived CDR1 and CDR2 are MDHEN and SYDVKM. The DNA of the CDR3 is TGTGCCAGCAGTTTACCGAGACAAATAAAAAACATTCAGTACTTC. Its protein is CASSLPRQIKNIQYF. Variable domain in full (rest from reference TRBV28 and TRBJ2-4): DVKVTQSSRYLVKRTGEKVFLECVQDMDHENMFWYRQDPGLGLRLIYFSYDVKMKEKGDIPEGYSVSREKKERFSLILESASTNQTSMYLCASSLPRQIKNIQYFGAGTRLSVL.

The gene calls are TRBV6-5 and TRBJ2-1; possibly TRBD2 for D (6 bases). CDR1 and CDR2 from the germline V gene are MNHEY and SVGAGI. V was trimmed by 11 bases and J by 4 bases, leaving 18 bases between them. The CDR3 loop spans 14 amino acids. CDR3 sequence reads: CACTETSRYNEQFF. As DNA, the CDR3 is TGTGCCTGCACGGAAACTAGCAGATACAATGAGCAGTTCTTC.

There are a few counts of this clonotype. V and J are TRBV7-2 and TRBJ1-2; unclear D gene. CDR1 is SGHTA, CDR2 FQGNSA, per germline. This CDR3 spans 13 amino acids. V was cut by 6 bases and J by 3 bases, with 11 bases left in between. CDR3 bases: TGTGCCAGCAGTCCGACATCCTACTATGGCTACACCTTC. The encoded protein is CASSPTSYYGYTF.

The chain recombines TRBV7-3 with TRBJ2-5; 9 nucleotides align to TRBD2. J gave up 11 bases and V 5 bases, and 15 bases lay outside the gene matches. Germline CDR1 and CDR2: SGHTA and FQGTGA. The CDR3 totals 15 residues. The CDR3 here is CASSLAGSTLNEQYF. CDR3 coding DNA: TGTGCCAGCAGCCTAGCGGGATCCACGCTCAATGAGCAGTACTTC.

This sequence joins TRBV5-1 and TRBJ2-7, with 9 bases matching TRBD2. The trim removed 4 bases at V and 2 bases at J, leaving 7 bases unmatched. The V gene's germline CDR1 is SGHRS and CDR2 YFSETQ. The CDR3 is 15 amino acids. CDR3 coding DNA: TGCGCCAGCAGCCCGTCGACTAGCGGAACCTACGAGCAGTACTTC. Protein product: CASSPSTSGTYEQYF.

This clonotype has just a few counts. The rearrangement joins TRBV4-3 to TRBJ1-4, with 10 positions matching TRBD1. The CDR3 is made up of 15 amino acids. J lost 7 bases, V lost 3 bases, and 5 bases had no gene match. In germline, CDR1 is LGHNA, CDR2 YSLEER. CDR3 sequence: CASSHGQGGREKLFF. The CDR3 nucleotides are TGCGCCAGCAGCCATGGACAGGGGGGTCGTGAAAAACTGTTTTTT.

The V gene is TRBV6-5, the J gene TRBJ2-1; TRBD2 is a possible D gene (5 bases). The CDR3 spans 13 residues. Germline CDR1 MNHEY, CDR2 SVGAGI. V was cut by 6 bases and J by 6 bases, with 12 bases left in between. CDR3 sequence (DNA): TGTGCCAGCAGGAGGGCCTCTGGCAATGAGCAGTTCTTC. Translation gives CASRRASGNEQFF.

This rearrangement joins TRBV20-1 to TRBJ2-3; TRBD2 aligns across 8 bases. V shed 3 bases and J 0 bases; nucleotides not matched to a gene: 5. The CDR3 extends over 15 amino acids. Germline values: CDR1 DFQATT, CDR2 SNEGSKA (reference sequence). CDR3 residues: CSASGTRESTDTQYF. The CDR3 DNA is TGCAGTGCTAGCGGGACTAGGGAGAGCACAGATACGCAGTATTTT.

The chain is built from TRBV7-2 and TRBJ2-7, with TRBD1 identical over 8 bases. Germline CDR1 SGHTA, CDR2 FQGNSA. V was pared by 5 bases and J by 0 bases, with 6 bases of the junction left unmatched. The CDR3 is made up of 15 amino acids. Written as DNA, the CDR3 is TGTGCCAGCAGCGTCAGGACAGGGAGCTCCTACGAGCAGTACTTC. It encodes CASSVRTGSSYEQYF.

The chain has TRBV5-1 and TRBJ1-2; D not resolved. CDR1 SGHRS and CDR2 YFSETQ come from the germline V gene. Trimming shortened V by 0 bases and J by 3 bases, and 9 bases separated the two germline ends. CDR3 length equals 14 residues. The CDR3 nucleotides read TGCGCCAGCAGCTTGGACAGCAACTACTATGGCTACACCTTC. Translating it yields CASSLDSNYYGYTF.

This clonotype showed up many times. The CDR3 nucleotides are TGCAGCGGGGGGGCAGGCTCCTACGAGCAGTACTTC. It yields the protein CSGGAGSYEQYF. The chain recombines TRBV29-1 with TRBJ2-7; D tentatively fits TRBD1 or TRBD2 (6 bases each). V was pared by 7 bases and J by 0 bases, with 10 bases between. Germline CDR1 and CDR2: SQVTM and ANQGSEA. The CDR3 has 12 amino acids.

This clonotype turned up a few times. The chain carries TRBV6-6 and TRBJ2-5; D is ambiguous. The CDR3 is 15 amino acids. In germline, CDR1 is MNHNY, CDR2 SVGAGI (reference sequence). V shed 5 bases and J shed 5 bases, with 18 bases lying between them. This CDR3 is CASSQKGQRTETQYF. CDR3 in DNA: TGTGCCAGCAGTCAGAAGGGTCAGCGTACGGAGACCCAGTACTTC.

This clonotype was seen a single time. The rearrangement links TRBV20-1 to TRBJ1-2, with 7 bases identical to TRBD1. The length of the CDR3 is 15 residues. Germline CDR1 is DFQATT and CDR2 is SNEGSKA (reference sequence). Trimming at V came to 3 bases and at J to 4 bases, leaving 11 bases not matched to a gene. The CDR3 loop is CSASNTGQRSYGYTF. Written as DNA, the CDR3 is TGCAGTGCTAGCAACACGGGACAGCGATCCTATGGCTACACCTTC.

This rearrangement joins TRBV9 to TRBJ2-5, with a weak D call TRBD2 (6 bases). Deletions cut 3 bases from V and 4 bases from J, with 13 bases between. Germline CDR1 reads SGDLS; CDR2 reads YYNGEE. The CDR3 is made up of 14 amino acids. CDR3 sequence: CASSALRGGETQYF. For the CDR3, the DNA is TGTGCCAGCAGCGCCCTGAGGGGAGGAGAGACCCAGTACTTC.

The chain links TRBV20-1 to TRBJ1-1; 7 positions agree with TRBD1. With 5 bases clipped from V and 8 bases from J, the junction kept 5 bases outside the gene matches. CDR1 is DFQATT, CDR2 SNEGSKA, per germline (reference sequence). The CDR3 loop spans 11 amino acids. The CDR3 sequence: CSARNRGEAFF. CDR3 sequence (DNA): TGCAGTGCTCGGAACAGGGGAGAAGCTTTCTTT.

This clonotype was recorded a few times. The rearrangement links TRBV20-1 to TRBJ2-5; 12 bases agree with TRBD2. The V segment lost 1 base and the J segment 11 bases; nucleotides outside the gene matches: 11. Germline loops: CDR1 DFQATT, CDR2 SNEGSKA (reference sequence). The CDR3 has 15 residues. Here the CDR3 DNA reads TGCAGTGCTAGAGTCGCCGGGACTAGCGGGCTTGGGCAGTACTTC. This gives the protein CSARVAGTSGLGQYF.

CDR3 sequence reads: CASSQTGTEYEQYF. The DNA of the CDR3 is TGCGCCAGCAGCCAGACCGGGACAGAGTACGAGCAGTACTTC. This chain connects TRBV4-3 to TRBJ2-7; 7 positions agree with TRBD1. V shed 3 bases and J 4 bases; nucleotides not matched to a gene: 6. The CDR3 is made up of 14 amino acids. Germline CDR1 and CDR2: LGHNA and YSLEER.